This paragraph covers one T cell receptor beta chain sequence. Its antigen is still unknown. No much larger clonotype is one base removed from it; base qualities were not supplied. Each collaborating institution followed its own protocols to collect whole blood in K2EDTA tubes. Collaborator samples were shipped for TCRbeta analysis as frozen whole blood, isolated PBMCs, or DNA extracted from either sample type. The sample comes from a study of blood T cell repertoires in COVID-19 (dated by TCRdb to 2019 to 2021). Looking at the study overall: The collaborator samples originated in the United States, Italy and Spain and spanned the acute and convalescent phases of COVID-19. The material from the prospective study consisted of cDNA or gDNA derived from T cells, B-cell-depleted T cells, or PBMCs. Deeply sampled blood TCRbeta repertoires from subjects exposed to, actively infected with, or recovered from COVID-19 were included in the dataset. A freely available public database, intended as a resource for researchers studying the immune response to SARS-CoV-2, is where the repertoires were released. Samples came from the ongoing ImmuneRACE study (first 160 participants) plus 1,254 subjects from 6 global collaborators. The sample metadata nearly always contained a de-identified subject ID, COVID-19 status, age in years and sex. Where available, HLA class I and class II types were obtained from metadata supplied by the sample provider rather than from assay-based typing.

The CDR1 and CDR2 encoded by the germline V gene (reference sequence) are SEHNR and FQNEAQ. V loses 3 bases at its end and J loses 1 base; junction bases beyond the gene matches: 1. There are 15 amino acids in the CDR3, from cysteine to phenylalanine inclusive. CDR3 DNA only is kept here, 45 bases in frame from base 1. TCRbeta CDR3 regions were amplified from genomic DNA using the immunoSEQ Assay, a bias-controlled multiplex PCR. In the paper's pipeline: The number of nucleated cells in each sample was estimated from the amplification of reference gene primers within the assay. To quantify the absolute abundance of each unique TCRbeta CDR3 rearrangement, sequence reads were collapsed and filtered. Productive Simpson clonality was computed per sample as the square root of Simpson's diversity index over productive rearrangements. Here the immuneACCESS table is served through TCRdb, limited to in-frame sequences with V and J called. Missing clones are a known gap in these copies; in checked studies unresolved V genes cover under half, and the rest lacks a known reason. From that table come the V and J calls and clone size; the DNA was used to work out D and trimming. The sample data list about 80,000 clones, and 75% to 90% of these were observed just once. About 12% of the sample is taken by the ten largest.

What the authors observed across the whole study: Clinical and demographic metadata were provided uncurated, with the amount varying by source and participant.

Rearrangement joined TRBV7-9 to TRBJ2-2; the junction holds 8 bases that match TRBD1. The receptor's source is a middle-aged woman with active or convalescent COVID-19. The sequenced sample consisted of peripheral blood. The CDR3 is CASSFGQGNTGELFF. The DNA is TGTGCCAGCAGCTTCGGACAGGGGAACACCGGGGAGCTGTTTTTT.